These 31 T cell receptor beta chains share one sample of origin, sequenced in a study of cytomegalovirus exposure and HLA in healthy donors. The PCR was carried out with 60 Vbeta primers and 13 Jbeta primers. This table comes from immunoSEQ multiplex PCR, and its TCRdb copy is limited to in-frame clones, with some not included. The sample has 150,000 or so clones, 82% seen once. Specimen: PBMCs. The origin of the receptors is a male donor in good health and CMV-seronegative.

The chain is built from TRBV4-3 and TRBJ2-1; 11 bases are shared with TRBD2. The CDR3 spans 17 residues. CDR1 and CDR2 from the germline V gene are LGHNA and YSLEER. After removal of 1 base from V and 9 bases from J, the junction contained 11 bases not matched to a gene. The CDR3 protein is CASSQAPTSGDYGEQFF. The DNA for the CDR3 is TGCGCCAGCAGCCAAGCTCCGACTAGCGGGGACTACGGTGAGCAGTTCTTC.

The V call is TRBV7-9, the J call TRBJ2-5; 9 positions match TRBD1. The germline V gene has CDR1 SEHNR and CDR2 FQNEAQ (reference sequence). There are 14 residues in the CDR3. Trimming removed 6 bases from V and 5 bases from J; junction bases left unmatched: 7. The CDR3 reads CASRIQGAAETQYF. CDR3 DNA sequence: TGTGCCAGCAGAATACAGGGGGCAGCCGAGACCCAGTACTTC. Looking up the rest from reference TRBV7-9 and TRBJ2-5 gives the full variable domain: DTGVSQNPRHKITKRGQNVTFRCDPISEHNRLYWYRQTLGQGPEFLTYFQNEAQLEKSRLLSDRFSAERPKGSFSTLEIQRTEQGDSAMYLCASRIQGAAETQYFGPGTRLLVL.

V usage is TRBV4-1 and J usage is TRBJ2-7; 10 nucleotides agree with TRBD1. Unmatched junction bases numbered 4, after V lost 6 bases and J lost 2 bases. In germline, CDR1 is MGHRA, CDR2 YSYEKL. This CDR3 is built from 14 residues. This CDR3 reads CASSSDRGTYEQYF. In nucleotides, the CDR3 is TGCGCCAGCAGTTCGGACAGGGGGACCTACGAGCAGTACTTC.

This rearrangement joins TRBV5-1 to TRBJ1-6; D uncertain. The ends were cut back, 3 bases at V and 6 bases at J, with 13 bases in the middle. Germline-derived CDR1 and CDR2 are SGHRS and YFSETQ. The CDR3 totals 15 residues. The CDR3 DNA follows: TGCGCCAGCAGCTCCCAGTCGGGGAGTAATTCACCCCTCCACTTT. Translation gives CASSSQSGSNSPLHF.

The V gene is TRBV7-2, the J gene TRBJ1-5; 8 nucleotides agree with TRBD1. After removal of 0 bases from V and 4 bases from J, the junction contained 8 bases not matched to a gene. Germline CDR1 and CDR2: SGHTA and FQGNSA. This CDR3 spans 17 amino acids. This CDR3 is CASSLALLDRENQPQHF. CDR3 in DNA: TGTGCCAGCAGCTTAGCGCTACTGGACAGGGAAAATCAGCCCCAGCATTTT.

This clone was counted once. The rearrangement links TRBV11-3 to TRBJ2-7, with D unresolved. V was trimmed by 0 bases and J by 8 bases, leaving 11 bases between them. The CDR3 has 13 residues. Germline V CDR1 and CDR2: SGHNT, YENEEA. CDR3 DNA sequence: TGTGCCAGCAGCTTAGACCCCTCCGGTAAGCAGTACTTC. It codes for CASSLDPSGKQYF.

Notes on this clone: The junction departs from germline at one end; a sequencing error may be responsible. Here the CDR3 reads CASSPGAGGDRGNF. The DNA of the CDR3 is TGTGCCAGCAGCCCCGGGGCTGGAGGAGACAGGGGTAACTTC. The V and J genes are TRBV7-9 and TRBJ2-7; 8 nucleotides line up with TRBD1. The CDR3 totals 14 residues. Germline V lookup: CDR1 SEHNR, CDR2 FQNEAQ (reference sequence). The variable domain in full, with the rest retrieved from reference TRBV7-9 and TRBJ2-7, is DTGVSQNPRHKITKRGQNVTFRCDPISEHNRLYWYRQTLGQGPEFLTYFQNEAQLEKSRLLSDRFSAERPKGSFSTLEIQRTEQGDSAMYLCASSPGAGGDRGNFGPGTRLTVT.

This chain joins TRBV5-6 and TRBJ2-2; TRBD2 matches at 7 bases. The CDR3 runs 14 residues. V lost 5 bases, J lost 4 bases, and 5 bases stayed unmatched. CDR1 is SGHDT, CDR2 YYEEEE, per germline. The CDR3 reads CASRVGGLTGELFF. The DNA of the CDR3 is TGTGCCAGCAGGGTGGGAGGGCTCACCGGGGAGCTGTTTTTT. Full variable domain (missing parts from reference TRBV5-6 and TRBJ2-2): DAGVTQSPTHLIKTRGQQVTLRCSPKSGHDTVSWYQQALGQGPQFIFQYYEEEERQRGNFPDRFSGHQFPNYSSELNVNALLLGDSALYLCASRVGGLTGELFFGEGSRLTVL.

The genes are TRBV20-1 and TRBJ1-3, with D hard to call. Germline CDR1 is DFQATT and CDR2 is SNEGSKA (reference sequence). Trimming pared 4 bases from V and 7 bases from J, leaving 8 bases between. CDR3 length: 11 residues. The CDR3 sequence: CSATLGNTIYF. CDR3 nucleotides: TGCAGTGCTACCCTCGGGAACACCATATATTTT.

The CDR3 DNA follows: TGTGCCAGCAGTGACCGGGACGGACTAATGAACACTGAAGCTTTCTTT. Translated, it gives CASSDRDGLMNTEAFF. The gene calls are TRBV25-1 and TRBJ1-1; perhaps TRBD1 as D (5 bases). The CDR3 extends over 16 amino acids. V was shortened by 3 bases and J by 0 bases, with 14 bases between the two germline ends. Germline V lookup: CDR1 MGHDK, CDR2 SYGVNS.

Turning to this clone: At one end, the junction sequence differs from germline, possibly due to a read error. J is TRBJ1-2 and V is TRBV7-9; D is uncertain. CDR3 length: 18 amino acids. The V gene's germline CDR1 is SEHNR and CDR2 FQNEAQ (reference sequence). The CDR3 coding sequence is TGTGCCAGCAGCCCCTCACCTGCGGGCCCCTCGGGTAACTATCGCTACACCTTC. Translated: CASSPSPAGPSGNYRYTF.

The chain uses TRBV18 and TRBJ2-3; D is possibly TRBD2 (6 bases). The germline CDR1 and CDR2 sequences are KGHSH and LQKENI. Trimming pared 5 bases from V and 0 bases from J, leaving 15 bases between. The CDR3 is 16 amino acids. The CDR3 bases are TGTGCCAGCTCATCAGCCCCGCGGGGTAGCACAGATACGCAGTATTTT. Protein: CASSSAPRGSTDTQYF.

Written as DNA, the CDR3 is TGTGCCATTCGGCAAGCTCCAGGGGGCCAGGACTACGAGCAGTACTTC. It specifies CAIRQAPGGQDYEQYF. The chain links TRBV10-3 to TRBJ2-7; 8 bases align to TRBD1. In germline, CDR1 is ENHRY, CDR2 SYGVKD. Trimming at V came to 9 bases and at J to 3 bases, leaving 16 bases not matched to a gene. This CDR3 has 16 residues.

Only a few counts were recorded for this clone. V and J are TRBV27 and TRBJ1-1; D is ambiguous. From germline, CDR1 is MNHEY and CDR2 SMNVEV (reference sequence). The ends were cut back, 2 bases at V and 7 bases at J, with 8 bases in the middle. The CDR3 extends over 12 amino acids. CDR3 region: CASSLIRNEAFF. The CDR3 DNA sequence: TGTGCCAGCAGTTTAATCAGGAATGAAGCTTTCTTT.

V gene TRBV19 combines with J gene TRBJ2-3, with TRBD1 matching 7 bases. V shed 8 bases and J 3 bases; nucleotides not matched to a gene: 8. The germline gives CDR1 LNHDA, CDR2 SQIVND (reference sequence). The CDR3 is 14 residues long. This CDR3 is CASLDTGVTDTQYF. The CDR3 coding sequence is TGTGCCAGTCTCGATACAGGGGTGACAGATACGCAGTATTTT.

The chain is built from TRBV27 and TRBJ2-7, with a weak D call TRBD2 (5 bases). Germline lookup yields CDR1 MNHEY and CDR2 SMNVEV (reference sequence). The CDR3 contains 14 residues. Trimming shortened V by 3 bases and J by 6 bases, and 15 bases separated the two germline ends. CDR3 nucleotide sequence: TGTGCCAGCAGTTTGAGCCCCGTTGGAGGCGAGCAGTACTTC. This sequence encodes CASSLSPVGGEQYF.

The chain carries TRBV4-2 and TRBJ2-3, with D possibly matching TRBD2 (6 bases). The germline CDR1 and CDR2 sequences are LGHNA and YNFKEQ. Trimming left V 1 base short and J 0 bases short, with 14 bases between. The CDR3 sequence is 17 residues long. In DNA form, the CDR3 reads TGTGCCAGCAGCCAAGTCTCCGGGAGAGGTAGCACAGATACGCAGTATTTT. It is translated as CASSQVSGRGSTDTQYF.

CDR3 loop: CASSESGGNDGYTF. In DNA, the CDR3 is TGTGCCAGCAGTGAATCAGGAGGAAACGATGGCTACACCTTC. The V and J genes are TRBV6-1 and TRBJ1-2; D is ambiguous. V shed 2 bases and J shed 6 bases, with 13 bases lying between them. The CDR3 extends over 14 amino acids. Germline V gene data show CDR1 as MNHNS and CDR2 as SASEGT.

This chain connects TRBV14 to TRBJ2-7; TRBD1 matches 10 bases. Germline V gene sequence: CDR1 SGHDN, CDR2 FVKESK. This CDR3 comprises 14 residues. Trimming at V came to 4 bases and at J to 4 bases, leaving 4 bases not matched to a gene. CDR3 DNA: TGTGCCAGCAGCCCGGACAGGGGGTTTTACGAGCAGTACTTC. Its translation is CASSPDRGFYEQYF.

In DNA form, the CDR3 reads TGCGCCAGCAGTCAATCTCCGAGGGACTATGGCTACACCTTC. Amino acid sequence: CASSQSPRDYGYTF. The J gene is TRBJ1-2, the V gene TRBV23-1, with unresolved D. TRBV23-1 is an ORF; its function is uncertain. V was clipped by 0 bases and J by 3 bases, with 8 bases between them. The CDR3 has 14 residues.

This clone showed up just a few times. The V call is TRBV15, the J call TRBJ2-3, with TRBD2 as a possible D gene (5 bases). Germline V gives CDR1 LNHNV, CDR2 YYDKDF (reference sequence). The CDR3 extends over 14 amino acids. Trimming took 4 bases from V and 3 from J, leaving 11 bases between them. The chain's CDR3 is CATSIGGRTDTQYF. In DNA, the CDR3 is TGTGCCACCAGCATAGGCGGGCGAACAGATACGCAGTATTTT. The full variable domain, completed using reference TRBV15 and TRBJ2-3, is DAMVIQNPRYQVTQFGKPVTLSCSQTLNHNVMYWYQQKSSQAPKLLFHYYDKDFNNEADTPDNFQSRRPNTSFCFLDIRSPGLGDTAMYLCATSIGGRTDTQYFGPGTRLTVL.

The chain recombines TRBV4-3 with TRBJ2-7, with a tentative D call TRBD1 (6 bases). Trimming removed 4 bases at V and 0 bases at J, with 13 bases between. Germline values: CDR1 LGHNA, CDR2 YSLEER. CDR3 length: 15 residues. The CDR3 loop is CASSPTGQISYEQYF. The CDR3 bases are TGCGCCAGCAGCCCCACCGGACAGATCTCCTACGAGCAGTACTTC.

The chain links TRBV2 to TRBJ1-1; no definite D call. V gave up 4 bases and J gave up 2 bases, with 5 bases separating them. Germline loops: CDR1 SNHLY, CDR2 FYNNEI. The CDR3 contains 12 residues. The CDR3 sequence is CASSVGNTEAFF. The CDR3, as DNA: TGTGCCAGCAGTGTGGGCAACACTGAAGCTTTCTTT. The whole variable domain, filled in from reference TRBV2 and TRBJ1-1, reads EPEVTQTPSHQVTQMGQEVILRCVPISNHLYFYWYRQILGQKVEFLVSFYNNEISEKSEIFDDQFSVERPDGSNFTLKIRSTKLEDSAMYFCASSVGNTEAFFGQGTRLTVV.

The chain couples TRBV5-5 to TRBJ2-3; D uncertain. The CDR3 contains 15 residues. V was shortened by 0 bases and J by 0 bases, with 8 bases between the two germline ends. Germline V gene lookup returns CDR1 SGHKS and CDR2 YYEKEE (reference sequence). As DNA, the CDR3 is TGTGCCAGCAGCTTGGAGCAGGCGAGCACAGATACGCAGTATTTT. It translates to CASSLEQASTDTQYF.

The chain joins TRBV2 to TRBJ2-7; tentative D call: TRBD1 (6 bases). The CDR3 spans 13 residues. Trimming stripped 7 bases from V and 3 bases from J, with 13 bases between. In germline, CDR1 is SNHLY, CDR2 FYNNEI. The CDR3 sequence: CASTPGQIYEQYF. In DNA form, the CDR3 reads TGTGCCAGCACTCCCGGACAGATCTACGAGCAGTACTTC.

The chain carries TRBV19 and TRBJ1-6, with unresolved D. Per germline, CDR1 LNHDA and CDR2 SQIVND (reference sequence). This CDR3 is built from 14 residues. The V end was cut by 7 bases, the J end by 4 bases, with 11 bases between. The CDR3: CASIPSGYNSPLHF. CDR3 nucleotide sequence: TGTGCCAGTATTCCGTCGGGGTATAATTCACCCCTCCACTTT. Based on the CDR3 plus reference TRBV19 and TRBJ1-6, the full variable domain is DGGITQSPKYLFRKEGQNVTLSCEQNLNHDAMYWYRQDPGQGLRLIYYSQIVNDFQKGDIAEGYSVSREKKESFPLTVTSAQKNPTAFYLCASIPSGYNSPLHFGNGTRLTVT.

The rearrangement joins TRBV6-1 to TRBJ2-1, with D perhaps matching TRBD2 (5 bases). The ends were cut back, 5 bases at V and 5 bases at J, with 13 bases in the middle. The CDR3 totals 14 residues. Per germline, CDR1 MNHNS and CDR2 SASEGT. The CDR3 bases are TGTGCCAGCAGTTATGGTCCGGGGAACAATGAGCAGTTCTTC. Protein sequence: CASSYGPGNNEQFF.

Only a few counts were recorded for this clone. The chain uses TRBV2 and TRBJ2-1, with TRBD1 identical over 7 bases. CDR1 is SNHLY, CDR2 FYNNEI, per germline. This CDR3 comprises 14 residues. V lost 6 bases and J lost 7; bases outside the gene matches: 9. The chain's CDR3 is CASRLGGNRNEQFF. As DNA, the CDR3 is TGTGCCAGCAGGTTAGGGGGCAATAGGAATGAGCAGTTCTTC. The whole variable domain, remainder taken from reference TRBV2 and TRBJ2-1, is EPEVTQTPSHQVTQMGQEVILRCVPISNHLYFYWYRQILGQKVEFLVSFYNNEISEKSEIFDDQFSVERPDGSNFTLKIRSTKLEDSAMYFCASRLGGNRNEQFFGPGTRLTVL.

The chain has TRBV7-8 and TRBJ2-2, with 15 bases that match TRBD2. CDR3 size: 20 residues. J lost 0 bases, V lost 5 bases, and 10 bases had no gene match. The germline CDR1 and CDR2 sequences are SGHVS and FQNEAQ. This CDR3 reads CASSQPQRTSGGANTGELFF. The CDR3 DNA reads TGTGCCAGCAGCCAACCTCAGAGGACTAGCGGGGGGGCGAACACCGGGGAGCTGTTTTTT.

This chain joins TRBV7-9 and TRBJ1-2; no clear D. The germline V gene encodes CDR1 SEHNR and CDR2 FQNEAQ (reference sequence). Deletions cut 1 base from V and 3 bases from J, with 12 bases between. CDR3 length equals 15 residues. CDR3 DNA: TGTGCCAGCAGCTTAGGGTTTGGTTTAGACTATGGCTACACCTTC. Translated, it gives CASSLGFGLDYGYTF.

The genes are TRBV13 and TRBJ2-1, with 8 bases aligning to TRBD2. Germline CDR1 is PRHDT and CDR2 is FYEKMQ (reference sequence). CDR3 size: 15 residues. Trimming cost V 1 base and J 8 bases; bases outside gene matches: 7. The CDR3 nucleotides are TGTGCCAGCAGCTTAGCTAGCGGGCCTGGCCATGAGCAGTTCTTC. It translates to CASSLASGPGHEQFF. Full variable domain (remainder filled in from reference TRBV13 and TRBJ2-1): AAGVIQSPRHLIKEKRETATLKCYPIPRHDTVYWYQQGPGQDPQFLISFYEKMQSDKGSIPDRFSAQQFSDYHSELNMSSLELGDSALYFCASSLASGPGHEQFFGPGTRLTVL.